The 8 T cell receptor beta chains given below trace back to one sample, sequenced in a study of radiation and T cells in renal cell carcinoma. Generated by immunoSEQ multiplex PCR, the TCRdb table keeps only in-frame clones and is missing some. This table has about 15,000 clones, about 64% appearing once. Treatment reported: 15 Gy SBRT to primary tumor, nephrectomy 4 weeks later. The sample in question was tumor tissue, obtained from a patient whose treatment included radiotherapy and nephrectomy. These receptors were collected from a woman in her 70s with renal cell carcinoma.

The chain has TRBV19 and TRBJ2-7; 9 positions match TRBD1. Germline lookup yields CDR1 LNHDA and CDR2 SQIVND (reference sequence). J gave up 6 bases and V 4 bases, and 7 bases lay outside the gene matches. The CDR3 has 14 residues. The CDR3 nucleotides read TGTGCCAGTAGTACCGGGACAGGGCCCCTCGAGCAGTACTTC. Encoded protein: CASSTGTGPLEQYF.

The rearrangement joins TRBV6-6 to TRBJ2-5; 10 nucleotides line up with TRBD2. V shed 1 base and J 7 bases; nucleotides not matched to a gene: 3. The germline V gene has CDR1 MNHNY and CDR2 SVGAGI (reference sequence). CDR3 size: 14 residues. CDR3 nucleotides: TGTGCCAGCAGTTACTTAGCGGGGGGTGGGACCCAGTACTTC. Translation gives CASSYLAGGGTQYF.

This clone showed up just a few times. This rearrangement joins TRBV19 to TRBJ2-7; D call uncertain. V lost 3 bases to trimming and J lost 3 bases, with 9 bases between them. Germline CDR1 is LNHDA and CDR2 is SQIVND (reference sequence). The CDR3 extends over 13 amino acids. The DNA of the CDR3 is TGTGCCAGTAGTATCCAACAGAACTACGAGCAGTACTTC. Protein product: CASSIQQNYEQYF. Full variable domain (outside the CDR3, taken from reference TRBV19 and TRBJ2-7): DGGITQSPKYLFRKEGQNVTLSCEQNLNHDAMYWYRQDPGQGLRLIYYSQIVNDFQKGDIAEGYSVSREKKESFPLTVTSAQKNPTAFYLCASSIQQNYEQYFGPGTRLTVT.

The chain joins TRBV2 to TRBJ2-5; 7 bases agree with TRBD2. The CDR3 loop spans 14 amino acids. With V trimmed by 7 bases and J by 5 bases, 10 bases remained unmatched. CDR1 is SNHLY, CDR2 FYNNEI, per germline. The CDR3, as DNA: TGTGCCAGCACCGGATTAACTAGCGTGGAGACCCAGTACTTC. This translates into CASTGLTSVETQYF. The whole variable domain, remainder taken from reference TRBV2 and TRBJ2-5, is EPEVTQTPSHQVTQMGQEVILRCVPISNHLYFYWYRQILGQKVEFLVSFYNNEISEKSEIFDDQFSVERPDGSNFTLKIRSTKLEDSAMYFCASTGLTSVETQYFGPGTRLLVL.

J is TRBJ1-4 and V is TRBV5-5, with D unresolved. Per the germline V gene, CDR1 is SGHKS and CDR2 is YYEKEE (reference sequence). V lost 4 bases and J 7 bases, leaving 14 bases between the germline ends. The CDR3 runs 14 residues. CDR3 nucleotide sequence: TGTGCCAGCAGCCCGTCGCTGGGCGCTGAAAAACTGTTTTTT. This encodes CASSPSLGAEKLFF.

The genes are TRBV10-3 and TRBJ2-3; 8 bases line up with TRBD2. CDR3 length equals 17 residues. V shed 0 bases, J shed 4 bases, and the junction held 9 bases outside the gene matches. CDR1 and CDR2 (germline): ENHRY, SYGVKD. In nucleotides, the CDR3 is TGTGCCATCAGTGAGTCTTCGGGTAGCGGGGCGGCAGATACGCAGTATTTT. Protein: CAISESSGSGAADTQYF.

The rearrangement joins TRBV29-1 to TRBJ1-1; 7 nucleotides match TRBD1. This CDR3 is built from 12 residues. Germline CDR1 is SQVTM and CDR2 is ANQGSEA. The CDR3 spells CTPGGPHTEAFF. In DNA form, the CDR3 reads TGCACCCCAGGGGGACCCCACACTGAAGCTTTCTTT.

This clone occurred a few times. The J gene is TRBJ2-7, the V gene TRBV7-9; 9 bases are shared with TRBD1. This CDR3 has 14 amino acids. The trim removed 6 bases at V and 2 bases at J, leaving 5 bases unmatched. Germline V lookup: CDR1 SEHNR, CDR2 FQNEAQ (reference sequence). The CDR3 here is CASRSGTGPYEQYF. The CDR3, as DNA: TGTGCCAGCAGATCCGGGACAGGGCCCTACGAGCAGTACTTC.